The TCR beta chain under discussion was sequenced for a study of blood T cell repertoires in COVID-19. All enrollees were about 18 to 89 years old and from fewer than 30 US areas. In assigning cohorts, the study relied on participant-reported clinical history. Either two negative PCRs, clearance, or symptom resolution qualified Cohort 3 donors as recovered. Sequencing used immunoSEQ multiplex PCR; TCRdb keeps in-frame clones, though not all of them. The table includes roughly 310,000 clones, around 90% detected once. The CDR3 runs to 14 residues. Germline V gene data show CDR1 as SGHTS and CDR2 as YDEGEE. The germline V and J ends were trimmed by 3 bases and 5 bases, with 14 bases remaining between them.

The TCR sequence derives from a man between 60 and 75 years old who had recovered from COVID-19. The gene calls are TRBV5-8 and TRBJ1-1; maybe TRBD1 (6 bases). What was sequenced was PBMCs or T cells enriched from blood (not recorded which). The CDR3 loop reads CASSSAGARTEAFF. As DNA, the CDR3 is TGTGCCAGCAGCTCTGCGGGGGCGCGTACTGAAGCTTTCTTT.